This is a list of T cell receptor beta chains from one sample in a study of T cell responses to AZD1222 COVID-19 vaccine. The data were produced by immunoSEQ multiplex PCR, yet TCRdb's version contains in-frame clones alone and is incomplete. Of 85,000 to 120,000 clones in the sample, less than 95% are singletons; the top ten hold around 8%. The sequencing used peripheral blood, collected 28 days after the second AZD1222 dose. Source of these receptors: an adult who received the AZD1222 COVID-19 vaccine. The CDR3 runs from the conserved cysteine through the conserved F or W. Fields, in order: CDR3 protein, CDR3 DNA, CDR3 length, D gene, clone size, V gene, J gene. A D gene is named only where the DNA matches it firmly. Not all rows give a size; the values are once, few, many and, for expanded clones, a class.

CDR3 protein: CASSFDRGYGYTF
CDR3 DNA: TGTGCCAGCAGCTTCGACAGGGGCTATGGCTACACCTTC
CDR3 length: 13
D gene: TRBD1
clone size: -
V gene: TRBV5-4
J gene: TRBJ1-2

CDR3 protein: CASSQVPGEQFF
CDR3 DNA: TGTGCCAGCAGCCAAGTTCCGGGAGAGCAGTTCTTC
CDR3 length: 12
D gene: -
clone size: -
V gene: TRBV3-1/TRBV3-2
J gene: TRBJ2-1

CDR3 protein: CASSLDTGTTNEKLFF
CDR3 DNA: TGTGCCAGCAGCTTGGACACAGGAACAACTAATGAAAAACTGTTTTTT
CDR3 length: 16
D gene: -
clone size: few
V gene: TRBV11-2
J gene: TRBJ1-4

CDR3 protein: CASSPPGQPGFRTQYF
CDR3 DNA: TGTGCCAGTAGTCCCCCCGGACAGCCCGGATTTCGCACGCAGTATTTT
CDR3 length: 16
D gene: -
clone size: few
V gene: TRBV19
J gene: TRBJ2-3

CDR3 protein: CASSLADRGYEQYF
CDR3 DNA: TGCGCCAGCAGCTTGGCCGACAGGGGCTACGAGCAGTACTTC
CDR3 length: 14
D gene: TRBD1
clone size: -
V gene: TRBV5-1
J gene: TRBJ2-7

CDR3 protein: CASKGSPYNSPLHF
CDR3 DNA: TGCGCCAGCAAGGGTAGCCCCTATAATTCACCCCTCCACTTT
CDR3 length: 14
D gene: -
clone size: -
V gene: TRBV10-2
J gene: TRBJ1-6

CDR3 protein: CASSLRQGSGYTF
CDR3 DNA: TGTGCCAGCAGTCTCCGACAGGGGAGTGGCTACACCTTC
CDR3 length: 13
D gene: TRBD1
clone size: -
V gene: TRBV12-3/TRBV12-4
J gene: TRBJ1-2

CDR3 protein: CASSPQGGPYSNQPQHF
CDR3 DNA: TGTGCCAGCAGCCCTCAGGGAGGGCCCTATAGCAATCAGCCCCAGCATTTT
CDR3 length: 17
D gene: -
clone size: -
V gene: TRBV7-9
J gene: TRBJ1-5

CDR3 protein: CASSLRGRRNEQFF
CDR3 DNA: TGTGCCAGCAGCCTTCGGGGGCGCCGCAATGAGCAGTTCTTC
CDR3 length: 14
D gene: -
clone size: once
V gene: TRBV3-1/TRBV3-2
J gene: TRBJ2-1

CDR3 protein: CASSPIQGHQPQHF
CDR3 DNA: TGTGCCAGCAGCCCAATCCAGGGGCATCAGCCCCAGCATTTT
CDR3 length: 14
D gene: -
clone size: -
V gene: TRBV28
J gene: TRBJ1-5

CDR3 protein: CASSHQEKGVYEQYF
CDR3 DNA: TGCGCCAGCAGCCATCAAGAGAAAGGGGTTTACGAGCAGTACTTC
CDR3 length: 15
D gene: -
clone size: -
V gene: TRBV4-1
J gene: TRBJ2-7

CDR3 protein: CASSATGTGLNTGELFF
CDR3 DNA: TGTGCCAGCAGTGCGACCGGGACAGGGCTGAACACCGGGGAGCTGTTTTTT
CDR3 length: 17
D gene: TRBD1
clone size: few
V gene: TRBV2
J gene: TRBJ2-2

CDR3 protein: CASSLYSGLKTEQYF
CDR3 DNA: TGTGCCAGCAGTTTGTACTCGGGGTTGAAGACCGAGCAGTACTTC
CDR3 length: 15
D gene: -
clone size: once
V gene: TRBV27
J gene: TRBJ2-7

CDR3 protein: CASSQDLGQGYSPLHF
CDR3 DNA: TGCGCCAGCAGCCAGGACCTTGGACAAGGTTACTCACCCCTCCACTTT
CDR3 length: 16
D gene: -
clone size: -
V gene: TRBV4-1
J gene: TRBJ1-6

CDR3 protein: CASSSRDAGPFGSRTYEQYF
CDR3 DNA: TGTGCCAGCAGCTCCCGGGACGCCGGACCGTTTGGATCTCGGACCTACGAGCAGTACTTC
CDR3 length: 20
D gene: -
clone size: -
V gene: TRBV13
J gene: TRBJ2-7

CDR3 protein: CASSRRDREGETQYF
CDR3 DNA: TGCGCCAGCAGCCGCCGAGACAGGGAGGGGGAGACCCAGTACTTC
CDR3 length: 15
D gene: -
clone size: -
V gene: TRBV5-1
J gene: TRBJ2-5

CDR3 protein: CASSSRTGIHEQYF
CDR3 DNA: TGTGCCAGTAGTTCCCGGACAGGGATCCACGAGCAGTACTTC
CDR3 length: 14
D gene: TRBD1
clone size: -
V gene: TRBV19
J gene: TRBJ2-7

CDR3 protein: CASSYTGKGNEQFF
CDR3 DNA: TGTGCCAGCAGTTACACCGGCAAGGGGAATGAGCAGTTCTTC
CDR3 length: 14
D gene: -
clone size: -
V gene: TRBV6-5
J gene: TRBJ2-1

CDR3 protein: CASSYGAGGQDTQYF
CDR3 DNA: TGTGCCAGCAGTTATGGGGCGGGGGGGCAAGATACGCAGTATTTT
CDR3 length: 15
D gene: TRBD2
clone size: -
V gene: TRBV6-2/TRBV6-3
J gene: TRBJ2-3

CDR3 protein: CATSRDKGYQPQHF
CDR3 DNA: TGTGCCACCAGCAGAGATAAGGGTTATCAGCCCCAGCATTTT
CDR3 length: 14
D gene: -
clone size: -
V gene: TRBV15
J gene: TRBJ1-5

CDR3 protein: CSVGQETQYF
CDR3 DNA: TGCAGCGTTGGTCAAGAGACCCAGTACTTC
CDR3 length: 10
D gene: -
clone size: -
V gene: TRBV29-1
J gene: TRBJ2-5

CDR3 protein: CSVRSGTNEQFF
CDR3 DNA: TGCAGCGTTCGGTCAGGCACGAATGAGCAGTTCTTC
CDR3 length: 12
D gene: -
clone size: -
V gene: TRBV29-1
J gene: TRBJ2-1

CDR3 protein: CASSWGVYEQYF
CDR3 DNA: TGTGCCAGCAGCTGGGGGGTTTACGAGCAGTACTTC
CDR3 length: 12
D gene: -
clone size: -
V gene: TRBV5-8
J gene: TRBJ2-7

CDR3 protein: CASSPGRGYNEQFF
CDR3 DNA: TGTGCCAGCAGCCCCGGCCGGGGCTACAATGAGCAGTTCTTC
CDR3 length: 14
D gene: -
clone size: once
V gene: TRBV9
J gene: TRBJ2-1

CDR3 protein: CATSDAGTSGSYNEQFF
CDR3 DNA: TGTGCCACCAGTGATGCCGGGACTAGCGGGTCCTACAATGAGCAGTTCTTC
CDR3 length: 17
D gene: TRBD2
clone size: -
V gene: TRBV24-1
J gene: TRBJ2-1

CDR3 protein: CASSSMRAPEAFF
CDR3 DNA: TGTGCCAGCAGTTCGATGAGGGCGCCTGAAGCTTTCTTT
CDR3 length: 13
D gene: -
clone size: -
V gene: TRBV12-3/TRBV12-4
J gene: TRBJ1-1

CDR3 protein: CASSSSPGTGGTAFSYNEQFF
CDR3 DNA: TGTGCCAGCAGCTCCTCCCCCGGGACAGGGGGAACCGCGTTCTCCTACAATGAGCAGTTCTTC
CDR3 length: 21
D gene: TRBD1
clone size: -
V gene: TRBV7-3
J gene: TRBJ2-1

CDR3 protein: CASSGIVGDATQYF
CDR3 DNA: TGCGCCAGCAGCGGGATAGTGGGGGATGCGACCCAGTACTTC
CDR3 length: 14
D gene: -
clone size: -
V gene: TRBV5-1
J gene: TRBJ2-5

CDR3 protein: CASRTRGESSADTF
CDR3 DNA: TGTGCCAGTAGGACGAGGGGTGAGTCTTCTGCGGACACCTTC
CDR3 length: 14
D gene: -
clone size: -
V gene: TRBV19
J gene: TRBJ1-2

CDR3 protein: CASRDRGSSPLHF
CDR3 DNA: TGTGCCAGTAGGGACAGGGGAAGTTCACCCCTCCACTTT
CDR3 length: 13
D gene: TRBD1
clone size: -
V gene: TRBV19
J gene: TRBJ1-6

CDR3 protein: CASSPLGGRVDEQYF
CDR3 DNA: TGTGCCAGCAGCCCCTTGGGGGGCCGGGTGGACGAGCAGTACTTC
CDR3 length: 15
D gene: -
clone size: -
V gene: TRBV7-9
J gene: TRBJ2-7

CDR3 protein: CASRRQEAKNIQYF
CDR3 DNA: TGTGCCAGCAGGCGACAGGAGGCCAAAAACATTCAGTACTTC
CDR3 length: 14
D gene: -
clone size: -
V gene: TRBV27
J gene: TRBJ2-4

CDR3 protein: CASSFRIGPGDNSPLHF
CDR3 DNA: TGTGCCAGCAGCTTCCGGATCGGGCCGGGGGATAATTCACCCCTCCACTTT
CDR3 length: 17
D gene: -
clone size: once
V gene: TRBV7-6
J gene: TRBJ1-6

CDR3 protein: CASRRIDRSPLHF
CDR3 DNA: TGTGCCAGCAGGAGGATCGATCGTTCACCCCTCCACTTT
CDR3 length: 13
D gene: -
clone size: -
V gene: TRBV6-8
J gene: TRBJ1-6

CDR3 protein: CASTPQGEIGELFF
CDR3 DNA: TGTGCCAGCACGCCGCAGGGGGAGATCGGGGAGCTGTTTTTT
CDR3 length: 14
D gene: TRBD1
clone size: few
V gene: TRBV7-2
J gene: TRBJ2-2

CDR3 protein: CASSSRTGRGSGNTIYF
CDR3 DNA: TGTGCCAGCAGCTCGCGGACAGGGCGCGGCTCTGGAAACACCATATATTTT
CDR3 length: 17
D gene: TRBD1
clone size: once
V gene: TRBV7-6
J gene: TRBJ1-3

CDR3 protein: CASSHNRGSTGELFF
CDR3 DNA: TGTGCCAGCAGCCATAACAGGGGGAGTACCGGGGAGCTGTTTTTT
CDR3 length: 15
D gene: TRBD1
clone size: -
V gene: TRBV6-5
J gene: TRBJ2-2

CDR3 protein: CASSSWTGATMNTEAFF
CDR3 DNA: TGTGCTAGCAGCTCGTGGACAGGGGCGACGATGAACACTGAAGCTTTCTTT
CDR3 length: 17
D gene: TRBD1
clone size: -
V gene: TRBV7-7
J gene: TRBJ1-1

CDR3 protein: CASSRGAVGETQYF
CDR3 DNA: TGCGCCAGCAGCCGGGGGGCCGTGGGGGAGACCCAGTACTTC
CDR3 length: 14
D gene: -
clone size: once
V gene: TRBV5-1
J gene: TRBJ2-5

CDR3 protein: CASSLGGHNNEQFF
CDR3 DNA: TGTGCCAGCAGCTTAGGGGGGCATAACAATGAGCAGTTCTTC
CDR3 length: 14
D gene: -
clone size: -
V gene: TRBV7-3
J gene: TRBJ2-1

CDR3 protein: CASSSTHLRNTGELFF
CDR3 DNA: TGTGCCAGCAGCTCAACCCACTTACGGAACACCGGGGAGCTGTTTTTT
CDR3 length: 16
D gene: -
clone size: -
V gene: TRBV7-3
J gene: TRBJ2-2

CDR3 protein: CASSLLAGGMSYEQYF
CDR3 DNA: TGTGCCAGCAGTTTGCTAGCGGGGGGGATGTCCTACGAGCAGTACTTC
CDR3 length: 16
D gene: TRBD2
clone size: -
V gene: TRBV27
J gene: TRBJ2-7

CDR3 protein: CASSYADSYEQYF
CDR3 DNA: TGTGCCAGCAGTTATGCAGACTCCTACGAGCAGTACTTC
CDR3 length: 13
D gene: -
clone size: -
V gene: TRBV6-5
J gene: TRBJ2-7

CDR3 protein: CASSLGAGGPWDEQFF
CDR3 DNA: TGTGCCAGCAGCTTGGGAGCGGGGGGGCCGTGGGATGAGCAGTTCTTC
CDR3 length: 16
D gene: TRBD2
clone size: -
V gene: TRBV11-2
J gene: TRBJ2-1

CDR3 protein: CASSAGQGWHYGYTF
CDR3 DNA: TGTGCCAGCAGCGCCGGACAGGGCTGGCACTATGGCTACACCTTC
CDR3 length: 15
D gene: TRBD1
clone size: -
V gene: TRBV9
J gene: TRBJ1-2

CDR3 protein: CASSRQGTGGEKLFF
CDR3 DNA: TGTGCCAGCAGCCGACAGGGCACGGGCGGTGAAAAACTGTTTTTT
CDR3 length: 15
D gene: TRBD1
clone size: -
V gene: TRBV4-2
J gene: TRBJ1-4

CDR3 protein: CASSRVWTSDLDRDYEQYF
CDR3 DNA: TGTGCCAGCAGCCGCGTTTGGACTAGCGACCTCGATAGGGACTACGAGCAGTACTTC
CDR3 length: 19
D gene: TRBD2
clone size: -
V gene: TRBV7-9
J gene: TRBJ2-7

CDR3 protein: CASSFGGGEETQYF
CDR3 DNA: TGCGCCAGCAGCTTTGGAGGGGGCGAGGAGACCCAGTACTTC
CDR3 length: 14
D gene: -
clone size: -
V gene: TRBV5-1
J gene: TRBJ2-5